A selection of T cell receptor beta chains follows, all from one sample in a study of blood T cell repertoires in COVID-19. Sequencing used immunoSEQ multiplex PCR; TCRdb keeps in-frame clones, though not all of them. Of about 110,000 clones listed, about 79% are singletons. The source material was peripheral blood. Source of these receptors: a woman older than 75 with active or convalescent COVID-19. The CDR3 runs from the conserved cysteine through the conserved F or W. The D gene is left open where the match is weak. Part of the rows lack a size; the others show once, few, many or a class for expanded clones.

.	TRBV10-3	.	TRBJ2-2	TGTGCCATAAGCCTCCTCAAATTCGGGGAGCTGTTTTTT	CAISLLKFGELFF
.	TRBV10-3	few	TRBJ2-7	TGTGCCATCAGTGAGTTTTCGTCCGAGCAGTACTTC	CAISEFSSEQYF
TRBD1	TRBV30	once	TRBJ2-7	TGTGCCTGGAAAAGGGACAGGAACGAGCAGTACTTC	CAWKRDRNEQYF
TRBD1	TRBV15	.	TRBJ2-7	TGTGCCACCAGCAGAGATAGAGGACAGGGGTACGAGCAGTACTTC	CATSRDRGQGYEQYF
TRBD1	TRBV5-1	.	TRBJ2-5	TGCGCCAGCAGCACTGGACAGGGGGAGGAGACCCAGTACTTC	CASSTGQGEETQYF
.	TRBV21-1	.	TRBJ2-4	TGTGCCAGCTCGGGCGGGAGGGGAAAAGACATTCAGTACTTC	CASSGGRGKDIQYF
.	TRBV10-3	.	TRBJ1-1	TGTGCCATCAGAAGGACAGAGGCGAACACTGAAGCTTTCTTT	CAIRRTEANTEAFF
.	TRBV12-3/TRBV12-4	.	TRBJ2-2	TGTGCCAGCCGATCAGAGAACACCGGGGAGCTGTTTTTT	CASRSENTGELFF
TRBD2	TRBV4-2	.	TRBJ2-7	TGTGCCAGCAGCCAGGGGGCGGGAGGGCCCTTCGAGCAGTACTTC	CASSQGAGGPFEQYF
.	TRBV6-6	.	TRBJ1-2	TGTGCCAGCAGTTACTCAAACAGCTATGGCTACACCTTC	CASSYSNSYGYTF
.	TRBV7-2	.	TRBJ2-2	TGTGCCAGCAGCTTAGTGGCGGGGCCATTGAACACCGGGGAGCTGTTTTTT	CASSLVAGPLNTGELFF
TRBD2	TRBV3-1/TRBV3-2	.	TRBJ2-2	TGTGCCAGCTTATCGTTCGCTAGCGGGAGCCCCGGGGAGCTGTTTTTT	CASLSFASGSPGELFF
.	TRBV10-1	once	TRBJ2-2	TGCGCCAGCAGTGAGTCGACGACAGGCTACACCGGGGAGCTGTTTTTT	CASSESTTGYTGELFF
TRBD2	TRBV5-6	few	TRBJ2-7	TGTGCCAGCAGCGAGAAACTAGCGGTCCTTGCCCGCTACGAGCAGTACTTC	CASSEKLAVLARYEQYF
.	TRBV5-5	.	TRBJ2-7	TGTGCCAGCAGCCCCCTAATAGGTGGGCTCCTCCACGAGCAGTACTTC	CASSPLIGGLLHEQYF
TRBD1	TRBV28	once	TRBJ1-5	TGTGCCAGCAGTTACCATCTTGGGACAGGACTAAAGGGGGTTGAGCAGCCCCAGCATTTT	CASSYHLGTGLKGVEQPQHF
TRBD1	TRBV5-1	.	TRBJ2-7	TGCGCCAGCAGCTTGGGACCGGGACAGGGCTCCTACGAGCAGTACTTC	CASSLGPGQGSYEQYF
.	TRBV2	.	TRBJ1-6	TGTGCCAGCAGTGCCCAGCGCCATTCACCCCTCCACTTT	CASSAQRHSPLHF
TRBD2	TRBV12-5	.	TRBJ2-1	TGTGCTAGTAGCGGGAGCGGTTATGAGCAGTTCTTC	CASSGSGYEQFF
.	TRBV5-1	.	TRBJ2-7	TGCGCCAGCAGCTTCAGCGGGCCCACCTACGAGCAGTACTTC	CASSFSGPTYEQYF
.	TRBV5-4	.	TRBJ2-7	TGTGCCAGCAGCGGCAACAGGGACCGCTACGAGCAGTACTTC	CASSGNRDRYEQYF
TRBD2	TRBV29-1	few	TRBJ2-1	TGCAGCGTCCTTAGCGGGAGAACCTACAATGAGCAGTTCTTC	CSVLSGRTYNEQFF
TRBD1	TRBV7-3	.	TRBJ1-2	TGTGCCAGCAGCTTATGGCCCCAGCGCGGGCCACAGGGGGGAAACTATGGCTACACCTTC	CASSLWPQRGPQGGNYGYTF
TRBD1	TRBV29-1	.	TRBJ1-1	TGCAGCGCGACACAGGGGGCTGAAGCTTTCTTT	CSATQGAEAFF
TRBD2	TRBV7-9	.	TRBJ2-1	TGTGCCAGCAGCCGGACTAGCGTGAGGGTCGATGAGCAGTTCTTC	CASSRTSVRVDEQFF
.	TRBV9	.	TRBJ2-1	TGTGCCAGCAGCGTAGTTACCGCCAGCTCCTACAATGAGCAGTTCTTC	CASSVVTASSYNEQFF
.	TRBV30	.	TRBJ1-1	TGTGCCTGGAGTGTAATGGCGACAAATGAAGCTTTCTTT	CAWSVMATNEAFF
.	TRBV18	.	TRBJ1-2	TGTGCCAGCTCACCGCCGGACAGCTATGGCTACACCTTC	CASSPPDSYGYTF
TRBD2	TRBV7-9	.	TRBJ2-3	TGTGCCAGCAGCCCTCGTCGGTTAGCGGGAAGCGGAGATACGCAGTATTTT	CASSPRRLAGSGDTQYF
.	TRBV2	.	TRBJ1-1	TGTGCCAGCCGCGGGGGGCCGAACACTGAAGCTTTCTTT	CASRGGPNTEAFF
.	TRBV5-5	.	TRBJ1-1	TGTGCCAGCAGCTCGATAGTGACGGGGAACACTGAAGCTTTCTTT	CASSSIVTGNTEAFF
TRBD1	TRBV7-9	.	TRBJ1-1	TGTGCCAGCAGCTTACAGACAGGGGGCGCGGGCACTGAAGCTTTCTTT	CASSLQTGGAGTEAFF
.	TRBV4-2	.	TRBJ1-2	TGTGCCAGCCGCCGGGACTGGAGTCCAAACTATGGCTACACCTTC	CASRRDWSPNYGYTF
TRBD1	TRBV10-3	.	TRBJ1-3	TGTGCCATCAGCGGGACAGGGTCTGGAAACACCATATATTTT	CAISGTGSGNTIYF
TRBD2	TRBV11-2	.	TRBJ2-1	TGTGCCAGCAGCACCCAGACTAGCGGAGTTAATGAGCAGTTCTTC	CASSTQTSGVNEQFF
TRBD2	TRBV12-5	.	TRBJ2-7	TGTGCTAGTGGTTTGGTACGTCGGAGGGCTAGCGGGCCTTACGAGCAGTACTTC	CASGLVRRRASGPYEQYF
TRBD1	TRBV19	.	TRBJ1-4	TGTGCCAGTAATCAGGACAGGGTCGGTGAAAAACTGTTTTTT	CASNQDRVGEKLFF
TRBD1	TRBV3-1/TRBV3-2	.	TRBJ1-3	TGTGCCAGCAGCCCCTCCTGGACAGGGGGCGAAAACACCATATATTTT	CASSPSWTGGENTIYF
.	TRBV7-8	.	TRBJ2-3	TGTGCCAGCAGCTTAATCCCGCGCGCCACCTTCACAGATACGCAGTATTTT	CASSLIPRATFTDTQYF
TRBD2	TRBV6-6	few	TRBJ2-2	TGTGCCAGCAGTCCCAGATCGGCGTCCTGGCGGGAGGCGAACACCGGGGAGCTGTTTTTT	CASSPRSASWREANTGELFF
.	TRBV7-8	.	TRBJ2-3	TGTGCCAGCAGCTACTCTGCAGGAGGGCGCACAGATACGCAGTATTTT	CASSYSAGGRTDTQYF
TRBD1	TRBV2	few	TRBJ2-1	TGTGCCAGCAGTGAAATGAGGCTAGTAGGGCCCAGGGGGTACAATGAGCAGTTCTTC	CASSEMRLVGPRGYNEQFF
.	TRBV7-2	once	TRBJ1-2	TGTGCCAGCAGCTTCTTTATCAGTGATGGCTACACCTTC	CASSFFISDGYTF
.	TRBV5-1	.	TRBJ2-3	TGCGCCAGCAGCCTGGCCAGCGGCACGGTAGATACGCAGTATTTT	CASSLASGTVDTQYF
.	TRBV11-2	few	TRBJ1-1	TGTGCCAGCAGCTTAGTGACAGCGATTGAAGCTTTCTTT	CASSLVTAIEAFF
.	TRBV7-2	.	TRBJ2-3	TGTGCCAGCAGCTTAGCCCAGGGTACTACGCAGTATTTT	CASSLAQGTTQYF
.	TRBV15	.	TRBJ2-7	TGTGCCACCAGCACCGCGACAGCCTCCTACGAGCAGTACTTC	CATSTATASYEQYF
TRBD1	TRBV29-1	.	TRBJ1-1	TGCAGCGCGTCCAACACAGGGGTTCAAGCTTTCTTT	CSASNTGVQAFF
TRBD2	TRBV30	.	TRBJ2-3	TGTGCCGGGATTAGCGGGAGGATTGGTAGGGATACGCAGTATTTT	CAGISGRIGRDTQYF
.	TRBV28	.	TRBJ1-5	TGTGCCAGCAGTTCCCCCGGAGGTCTCAATCAGCCCCAGCATTTT	CASSSPGGLNQPQHF
.	TRBV15	.	TRBJ2-3	TGTGCCACCAGCAGAGATCGGATGAGCGGAGATACGCAGTATTTT	CATSRDRMSGDTQYF
TRBD1	TRBV28	few	TRBJ1-2	TGTGCCAGCAGAACTGACAGGGGCGGCCCCTATGGCTACACCTTC	CASRTDRGGPYGYTF